The rows below give T cell receptor beta chains drawn from one sample of a study of cytomegalovirus exposure and HLA in healthy donors. The assay was immunoSEQ multiplex PCR, and TCRdb's table has in-frame clones only and misses some. The sample yields 150,000 to 200,000 clones, 80% to 85% seen once. The sequencing input was PBMCs. These receptors were collected from a woman in her thirties in good health and CMV-seronegative. Each CDR3 is given with its conserved first and last residue. Each record gives: clone size, V gene, J gene, D gene, CDR3 protein, CDR3 DNA. D genes are given only for firm matches. Clone size is stated in some rows and not others, as once, few, many or a class when expanded.

once	TRBV10-3	TRBJ1-1	.	CAIRIQETNTEAFF	TGTGCCATCAGAATACAGGAGACGAACACTGAAGCTTTCTTT
.	TRBV28	TRBJ1-5	.	CATGRDRGNQPQHF	TGTGCCACAGGACGGGATAGGGGCAATCAGCCCCAGCATTTT
.	TRBV14	TRBJ1-4	.	CASSQIRAPGQTKHNEKLFF	TGTGCCAGCAGCCAAATTCGCGCGCCGGGACAAACAAAGCATAATGAAAAACTGTTTTTT
.	TRBV27	TRBJ2-4	.	CASTTFLLAKNIQYF	TGTGCCAGCACCACTTTCCTTCTAGCCAAAAACATTCAGTACTTC
.	TRBV30	TRBJ1-2	.	CAWVLDSGGYTF	TGTGCCTGGGTTTTGGACAGTGGTGGCTACACCTTC
once	TRBV5-5	TRBJ1-3	.	CASSSETSGNTIYF	TGTGCCAGCAGCTCCGAAACATCTGGAAACACCATATATTTT
many	TRBV6-1	TRBJ1-4	TRBD1	CASRKDRGGEKLFF	TGTGCCAGCCGTAAGGACAGGGGTGGGGAAAAACTGTTTTTT
.	TRBV28	TRBJ2-1	.	CASSLIESLENEQFF	TGTGCCAGCAGTTTGATAGAGTCGTTGGAGAATGAGCAGTTCTTC
few	TRBV5-8	TRBJ1-1	TRBD1	CASSSGTGGRGTEAFF	TGTGCCAGCAGCTCAGGGACAGGGGGCAGGGGCACTGAAGCTTTCTTT
.	TRBV18	TRBJ2-7	TRBD1	CASSPPGGAWYEQYF	TGTGCCAGCTCACCACCAGGGGGCGCTTGGTACGAGCAGTACTTC
.	TRBV6-5	TRBJ1-1	TRBD1	CASNKGQGYTEAFF	TGTGCCAGCAACAAGGGACAGGGGTACACTGAAGCTTTCTTT
.	TRBV2	TRBJ1-2	.	CASSVFEGGDGGYTF	TGTGCCAGCAGTGTGTTTGAAGGCGGGGACGGTGGCTACACCTTC
.	TRBV5-1	TRBJ1-4	.	CASSPGEGDEKLFF	TGCGCCAGCAGCCCGGGTGAGGGGGATGAAAAACTGTTTTTT
.	TRBV6-5	TRBJ2-2	TRBD1	CASRTGDAVAGELFF	TGTGCCAGCAGGACAGGGGATGCGGTAGCGGGGGAGCTGTTTTTT
.	TRBV11-2	TRBJ2-7	TRBD2	CASSSSPGLAGAGQYF	TGTGCCAGCAGCTCCTCCCCGGGACTAGCGGGAGCCGGGCAGTACTTC
.	TRBV7-8	TRBJ2-2	TRBD2	CASYPSGNVLGELFF	TGTGCCAGCTATCCTAGCGGGAACGTTTTGGGGGAGCTGTTTTTT